The 25 T cell receptor beta chains listed next were all sequenced from one sample in a study of beta chain features in type 1 diabetes. Whole-study findings and limits: Among all four CD4+ subsets, Type 1 diabetes patients had TCRB CDR3s that were moderately but significantly shorter.

These TCRs are of unknown antigen specificity. Of the isolated RNA, all was reverse transcribed, and so the sequenced material was expressed TCRB transcripts. Profiling relied on immunoSEQ multiplex PCR, and the TCRdb table lists in-frame clones only, not all of them. The table records under 850,000 clones, 13% of them present only once. Specimen: naive CD4+ T cells from blood. The receptors derive from a man aged 18 to 29 with type 1 diabetes.

The rearrangement joins TRBV5-1 to TRBJ1-1; D gene ambiguous. The germline CDR1 and CDR2 sequences are SGHRS and YFSETQ. The CDR3 spans 14 residues. Trimming took off 0 bases at V and 0 bases at J, with 6 bases between the two ends. This CDR3 is CASSLEQMNTEAFF. CDR3 DNA sequence: TGCGCCAGCAGCTTGGAACAGATGAACACTGAAGCTTTCTTT.

This clone was observed a handful of times. The chain employs TRBV2 and TRBJ2-1; 8 nucleotides agree with TRBD2. Germline values: CDR1 SNHLY, CDR2 FYNNEI. With 6 bases clipped from V and 7 bases from J, the junction kept 8 bases outside the gene matches. CDR3 length: 14 residues. The CDR3 DNA sequence: TGTGCCAGCAGCGAGCGGGGGCCAGTGAATGAGCAGTTCTTC. Translation: CASSERGPVNEQFF.

This chain links TRBV5-1 with TRBJ2-3; 8 nucleotides line up with TRBD1. In germline, CDR1 is SGHRS, CDR2 YFSETQ. Trimming at V came to 4 bases and at J to 0 bases, leaving 7 bases not matched to a gene. The CDR3 spans 16 residues. In DNA, the CDR3 is TGCGCCAGCAGCCCGTGGACAGGGCGAAGCACAGATACGCAGTATTTT. Protein product: CASSPWTGRSTDTQYF.

This clone came up a few times. The V call is TRBV28, the J call TRBJ2-5, with no clear D. The CDR3 consists of 12 residues. Trimming removed 4 bases from V and 4 bases from J, with 7 bases in between. The germline gives CDR1 MDHEN, CDR2 SYDVKM. The CDR3 region has the DNA TGTGCCAGCAGTTCCGTGGGAGAGACCCAGTACTTC. Translation gives CASSSVGETQYF.

This clone has a handful of counts. The chain joins TRBV30 to TRBJ2-3; the D is unclear. V was trimmed by 8 bases and J by 6 bases, leaving 18 bases between them. The germline V gene encodes CDR1 GTSNPN and CDR2 SVGIG (reference sequence). This CDR3 is built from 13 residues. Written as DNA, the CDR3 is TGTGCCAGCTCGTTCGGTCTCAGGGATACGCAGTATTTT. Its protein is CASSFGLRDTQYF.

This clone was detected only a few times. The chain recombines TRBV9 with TRBJ1-1, with unresolved D. Trimming pared 0 bases from V and 4 bases from J, leaving 10 bases between. Germline lookup yields CDR1 SGDLS and CDR2 YYNGEE. CDR3 size: 14 residues. This CDR3 reads CASSVVGMSTEAFF. The DNA of the CDR3 is TGTGCCAGCAGCGTAGTCGGGATGAGCACTGAAGCTTTCTTT.

V is TRBV9 and J is TRBJ2-4; possibly TRBD1 for D (6 bases). Between the trimmed V and J ends, which lost 6 bases and 15 bases, there was a span of 16 bases. The length of the CDR3 is 11 residues. CDR1 and CDR2 from the germline V gene are SGDLS and YYNGEE. CDR3 protein: CASTNRAWGYF. In nucleotides, the CDR3 is TGTGCCAGCACCAACAGGGCTTGGGGGTACTTC.

The rearrangement uses TRBV6-5 and TRBJ1-2; no firm D call. The V end was cut by 8 bases, the J end by 2 bases, with 3 bases between. Germline lookup yields CDR1 MNHEY and CDR2 SVGAGI. This CDR3 is 10 amino acids long. DNA for the CDR3: TGTGCCAGCGTCAACTATGGCTACACCTTC. It yields the protein CASVNYGYTF.

The chain combines TRBV5-1 with TRBJ1-2; TRBD1 might be the D (5 bases). The V end was cut by 0 bases, the J end by 7 bases, with 13 bases between. This CDR3 is 14 amino acids long. Germline V gene sequence: CDR1 SGHRS, CDR2 YFSETQ. The CDR3 DNA sequence: TGCGCCAGCAGCTTGGTAGCCGGGCAGGGTGGCTACACCTTC. It codes for CASSLVAGQGGYTF.

The genes are TRBV29-1 and TRBJ2-7; 12 positions agree with TRBD2. Germline V gene lookup returns CDR1 SQVTM and CDR2 ANQGSEA. Germline trimming cut 2 bases from V and 3 bases from J; bases unmatched to any gene: 5. This CDR3 spans 15 amino acids. The CDR3 protein is CSVEYGLAGSYEQYF. CDR3 nucleotides: TGCAGCGTTGAATATGGACTAGCGGGGAGCTACGAGCAGTACTTC.

This clone was seen more than once but under ten times. The J gene is TRBJ2-1, the V gene TRBV4-3; D might be TRBD1 or TRBD2, each matching 5 bases. Germline V gives CDR1 LGHNA, CDR2 YSLEER. This CDR3 has 13 amino acids. V lost 0 bases to trimming and J lost 10 bases, with 10 bases between them. The CDR3 reads CASSQDWGKEQFF. CDR3 DNA sequence: TGCGCCAGCAGCCAAGATTGGGGGAAGGAGCAGTTCTTC.

This clone showed up just a few times. This chain links TRBV25-1 with TRBJ2-5; D possibly corresponds to TRBD2 (6 bases). The V end lost 4 bases, the J end lost 2 bases, and 11 bases lay between the germline ends. Germline V gene lookup returns CDR1 MGHDK and CDR2 SYGVNS. This CDR3 has 14 residues. CDR3 sequence (DNA): TGTGCCAGCAGTGCTACCGGGAGTCAAGAGACCCAGTACTTC. This codes for CASSATGSQETQYF. Combining the CDR3 with reference TRBV25-1 and TRBJ2-5 gives the whole variable domain EADIYQTPRYLVIGTGKKITLECSQTMGHDKMYWYQQDPGMELHLIHYSYGVNSTEKGDLSSESTVSRIRTEHFPLTLESARPSHTSQYLCASSATGSQETQYFGPGTRLLVL.

This clone came up a few times. The chain links TRBV6-5 to TRBJ2-2, with D unclear. Trimming cost V 8 bases and J 0 bases, with 13 bases left between them. The germline CDR1 and CDR2 sequences are MNHEY and SVGAGI. There are 15 residues in the CDR3. The CDR3 DNA follows: TGTGCCAGCTTAAGACGTTCGGCGAACACCGGGGAGCTGTTTTTT. It is translated as CASLRRSANTGELFF.

This clone has a handful of counts. The V and J genes are TRBV9 and TRBJ1-2; maybe TRBD1 (5 bases). This CDR3 comprises 14 residues. The V and J ends lost 0 bases and 2 bases respectively, with 8 bases between them. The V gene's germline CDR1 is SGDLS and CDR2 YYNGEE. The DNA of the CDR3 is TGTGCCAGCAGCGTAGGGGACGGCAACTATGGCTACACCTTC. Translating it yields CASSVGDGNYGYTF.

CDR3 loop: CAGHRDSNYGYTF. The DNA for the CDR3 is TGTGCCGGACACAGGGATTCGAACTATGGCTACACCTTC. The chain has TRBV6-5 and TRBJ1-2; possibly TRBD1 for D (6 bases). V was clipped by 11 bases and J by 2 bases, with 15 bases between them. Germline V lookup: CDR1 MNHEY, CDR2 SVGAGI. This CDR3 has 13 residues.

The V call is TRBV7-2, the J call TRBJ2-1; D gene unclear. The CDR3 length is 16 residues. V was clipped by 2 bases and J by 0 bases, with 11 bases between them. Germline CDR1 and CDR2: SGHTA and FQGNSA. The CDR3 sequence is CASSLTAYVSYNEQFF. The CDR3 bases are TGTGCCAGCAGCTTAACTGCATACGTCTCCTACAATGAGCAGTTCTTC. Full variable domain (rest looked up from reference TRBV7-2 and TRBJ2-1): GAGVSQSPSNKVTEKGKDVELRCDPISGHTALYWYRQSLGQGLEFLIYFQGNSAPDKSGLPSDRFSAERTGGSVSTLTIQRTQQEDSAVYLCASSLTAYVSYNEQFFGPGTRLTVL.

This clone was counted a few times. The chain is built from TRBV29-1 and TRBJ2-7; possibly TRBD2 for D (5 bases). Looked up from germline, CDR1 is SQVTM and CDR2 is ANQGSEA. The CDR3 totals 12 residues. The CDR3 loop is CSYGSAGNEQYF. CDR3 nucleotide sequence: TGCAGTTACGGGTCGGCCGGGAACGAGCAGTACTTC.

V and J are TRBV6-1 and TRBJ1-5; D unclear. Per germline, CDR1 MNHNS and CDR2 SASEGT. Trimming took 11 bases from V and 0 from J, leaving 11 bases between them. The CDR3 covers 13 residues. CDR3 residues: CAAKERSNQPQHF. CDR3 DNA sequence: TGTGCCGCCAAAGAGCGTAGCAATCAGCCCCAGCATTTT.

The chain recombines TRBV7-9 with TRBJ2-6; D is unresolved. Trimming removed 5 bases at V and 4 bases at J, with 12 bases between. The CDR3 extends over 15 amino acids. The germline CDR1 and CDR2 sequences are SEHNR and FQNEAQ (reference sequence). The CDR3 loop reads CASSPKEYGANVLTF. CDR3 bases: TGTGCCAGCAGCCCAAAGGAATACGGGGCCAACGTCCTGACTTTC.

This clone was detected once. This chain joins TRBV5-1 and TRBJ1-5; no firm D call. V lost 1 base and J 6 bases, leaving 8 bases between the germline ends. The germline V gene has CDR1 SGHRS and CDR2 YFSETQ. This CDR3 comprises 13 residues. Here the CDR3 reads CASSLWPSQPQHF. CDR3 DNA sequence: TGCGCCAGCAGCTTGTGGCCAAGTCAGCCCCAGCATTTT.

The chain carries TRBV30 and TRBJ1-1, with a possible D match to TRBD1 (5 bases). Trimming removed 4 bases from V and 4 bases from J, with 16 bases in between. CDR3 length: 14 residues. Germline CDR1 reads GTSNPN; CDR2 reads SVGIG (reference sequence). CDR3 region: CAWTRRRGSTEAFF. DNA for the CDR3: TGTGCCTGGACCCGAAGGAGGGGAAGCACTGAAGCTTTCTTT.

The chain combines TRBV13 with TRBJ2-3, with 10 bases lining up with TRBD2. The ends lost 2 bases at V and 3 bases at J; junction bases unmatched: 8. The germline V gene has CDR1 PRHDT and CDR2 FYEKMQ (reference sequence). The CDR3 consists of 17 residues. CDR3 amino acids: CASSLLFTSGVTDTQYF. Here the CDR3 DNA reads TGTGCCAGCAGCTTACTCTTTACTAGCGGGGTAACAGATACGCAGTATTTT. Combining the CDR3 with reference TRBV13 and TRBJ2-3 gives the whole variable domain AAGVIQSPRHLIKEKRETATLKCYPIPRHDTVYWYQQGPGQDPQFLISFYEKMQSDKGSIPDRFSAQQFSDYHSELNMSSLELGDSALYFCASSLLFTSGVTDTQYFGPGTRLTVL.

This clone was found a few times. The V call is TRBV7-2, the J call TRBJ2-1, with 9 bases matching TRBD2. J gave up 5 bases and V 4 bases, and 9 bases lay outside the gene matches. The CDR3 runs to 16 residues. Per the germline V gene, CDR1 is SGHTA and CDR2 is FQGNSA. CDR3 amino acids: CASSYQASGVHNEQFF. The CDR3 region has the DNA TGTGCCAGCAGCTACCAGGCTAGCGGGGTCCACAATGAGCAGTTCTTC. The full variable domain, in which reference TRBV7-2 and TRBJ2-1 provide the parts outside the CDR3, is GAGVSQSPSNKVTEKGKDVELRCDPISGHTALYWYRQSLGQGLEFLIYFQGNSAPDKSGLPSDRFSAERTGGSVSTLTIQRTQQEDSAVYLCASSYQASGVHNEQFFGPGTRLTVL.

The chain employs TRBV30 and TRBJ2-7; no clear D. The V end was cut by 3 bases, the J end by 2 bases, with 11 bases between. This CDR3 spans 13 amino acids. Germline V gene lookup returns CDR1 GTSNPN and CDR2 SVGIG (reference sequence). In DNA form, the CDR3 reads TGTGCCTGGAGCCCAGGCCTTACCTACGAGCAGTACTTC. Translating it yields CAWSPGLTYEQYF.

This clone was counted only a few times. The chain carries TRBV28 and TRBJ2-7, with 8 bases matching TRBD1. Germline assignment: CDR1 MDHEN and CDR2 SYDVKM. There are 15 residues in the CDR3. The J segment lost 5 bases and the V segment lost 1 base, leaving 7 bases of the junction unmatched. The CDR3 DNA reads as TGTGCCAGCAGTTTATTAACAGGGGGGAGAAACGAGCAGTACTTC. Amino acids: CASSLLTGGRNEQYF. Drawing the rest from reference TRBV28 and TRBJ2-7, the complete variable domain is DVKVTQSSRYLVKRTGEKVFLECVQDMDHENMFWYRQDPGLGLRLIYFSYDVKMKEKGDIPEGYSVSREKKERFSLILESASTNQTSMYLCASSLLTGGRNEQYFGPGTRLTVT.